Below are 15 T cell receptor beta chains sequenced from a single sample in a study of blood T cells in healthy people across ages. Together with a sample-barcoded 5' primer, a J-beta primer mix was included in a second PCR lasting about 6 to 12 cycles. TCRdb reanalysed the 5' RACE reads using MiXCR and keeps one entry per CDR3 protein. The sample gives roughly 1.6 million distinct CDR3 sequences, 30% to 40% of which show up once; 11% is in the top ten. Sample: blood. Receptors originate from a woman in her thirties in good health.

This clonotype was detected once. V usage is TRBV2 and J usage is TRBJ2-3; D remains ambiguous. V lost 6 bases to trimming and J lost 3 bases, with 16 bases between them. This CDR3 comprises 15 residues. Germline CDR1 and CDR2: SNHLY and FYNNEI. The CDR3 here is CASSRLGGSTDTQYF. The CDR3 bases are TGTGCCAGCAGCCGCCTAGGCGGATCGACAGATACGCAGTATTTT.

This CDR3 reads CASSFWTDTQYF. CDR3 in DNA: TGTGCCAGCAGTTTTTGGACAGATACGCAGTATTTT. The chain uses TRBV12-3 or TRBV12-4 and TRBJ2-3; D unresolved. The CDR3 consists of 12 residues. The V end was cut by 3 bases, the J end by 3 bases, with 4 bases between.

The CDR3 protein is CASSDFQISRNYGYTF. The DNA of the CDR3 is TGTGCCAGCAGTGATTTTCAGATCAGCCGAAACTATGGCTACACCTTC. The rearrangement links TRBV2 to TRBJ1-2; D remains ambiguous. V was pared by 3 bases and J by 2 bases, with 16 bases between. The CDR3 loop spans 16 amino acids. Germline CDR1 and CDR2: SNHLY and FYNNEI.

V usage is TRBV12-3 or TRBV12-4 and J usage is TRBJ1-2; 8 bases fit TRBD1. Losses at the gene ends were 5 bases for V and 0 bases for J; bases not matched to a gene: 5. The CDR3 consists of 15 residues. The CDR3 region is CASSKNRGTNYGYTF. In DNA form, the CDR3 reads TGTGCCAGCAGTAAAAACAGGGGGACTAACTATGGCTACACCTTC.

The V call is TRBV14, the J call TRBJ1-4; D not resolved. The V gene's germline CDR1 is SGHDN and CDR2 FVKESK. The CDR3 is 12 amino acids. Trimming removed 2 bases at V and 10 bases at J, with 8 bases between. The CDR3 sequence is CASSQPPGKLFF. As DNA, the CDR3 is TGTGCCAGCAGCCAACCCCCTGGAAAACTGTTTTTT.

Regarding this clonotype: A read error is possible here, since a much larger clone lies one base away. CDR3 DNA: TGTGCCAGCAGCTTCGGACTGGGAAATTCACCCCTCCACTTT. Translating gives CASSFGLGNSPLHF. This rearrangement joins TRBV9 to TRBJ1-6; no firm D call. The CDR3 has 14 amino acids. Deletions cut 4 bases from V and 7 bases from J, with 12 bases between. Germline lookup yields CDR1 SGDLS and CDR2 YYNGEE.

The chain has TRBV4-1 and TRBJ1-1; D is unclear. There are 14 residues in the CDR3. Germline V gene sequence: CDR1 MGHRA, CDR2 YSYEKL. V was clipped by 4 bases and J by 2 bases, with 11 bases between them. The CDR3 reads CASSLSEGNTEAFF. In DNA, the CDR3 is TGCGCCAGCAGCCTTTCCGAAGGCAACACTGAAGCTTTCTTT.

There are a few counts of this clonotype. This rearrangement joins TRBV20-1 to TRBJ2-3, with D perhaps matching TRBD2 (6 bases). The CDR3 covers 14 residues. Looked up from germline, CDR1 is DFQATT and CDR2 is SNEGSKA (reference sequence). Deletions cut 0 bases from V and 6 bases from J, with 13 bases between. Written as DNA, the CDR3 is TGCAGTGCTAGAGAGCCCCCCCGGGGGGATACGCAGTATTTT. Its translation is CSAREPPRGDTQYF.

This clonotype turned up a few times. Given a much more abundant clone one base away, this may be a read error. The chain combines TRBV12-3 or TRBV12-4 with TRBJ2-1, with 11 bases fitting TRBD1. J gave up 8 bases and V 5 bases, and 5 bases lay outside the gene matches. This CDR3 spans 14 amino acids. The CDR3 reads CASSRGQGEYEQFF. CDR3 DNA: TGTGCCAGCAGTCGGGGACAGGGGGAATATGAGCAGTTCTTC.

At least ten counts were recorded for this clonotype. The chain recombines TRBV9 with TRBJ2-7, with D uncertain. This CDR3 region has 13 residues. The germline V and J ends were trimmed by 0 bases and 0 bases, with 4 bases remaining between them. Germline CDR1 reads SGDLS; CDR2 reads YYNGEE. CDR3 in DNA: TGTGCCAGCAGCGTAGGAATCTCCTACGAGCAGTACTTC. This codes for CASSVGISYEQYF. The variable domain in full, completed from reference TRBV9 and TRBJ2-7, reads DSGVTQTPKHLITATGQRVTLRCSPRSGDLSVYWYQQSLDQGLQFLIQYYNGEERAKGNILERFSAQQFPDLHSELNLSSLELGDSALYFCASSVGISYEQYFGPGTRLTVT.

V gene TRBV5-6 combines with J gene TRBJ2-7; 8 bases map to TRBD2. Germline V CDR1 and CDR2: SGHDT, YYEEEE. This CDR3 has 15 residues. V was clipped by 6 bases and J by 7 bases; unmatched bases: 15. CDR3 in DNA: TGTGCCAGCAACCCCTCCGGGACTAGAAATGGGGAGCAGTACTTC. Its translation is CASNPSGTRNGEQYF.

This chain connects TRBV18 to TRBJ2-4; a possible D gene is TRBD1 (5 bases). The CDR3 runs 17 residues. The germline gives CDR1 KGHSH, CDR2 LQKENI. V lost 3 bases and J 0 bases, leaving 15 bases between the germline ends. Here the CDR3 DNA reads TGTGCCAGCTCACCCCCACAACAGGCACTAGCCAAAAACATTCAGTACTTC. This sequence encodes CASSPPQQALAKNIQYF.

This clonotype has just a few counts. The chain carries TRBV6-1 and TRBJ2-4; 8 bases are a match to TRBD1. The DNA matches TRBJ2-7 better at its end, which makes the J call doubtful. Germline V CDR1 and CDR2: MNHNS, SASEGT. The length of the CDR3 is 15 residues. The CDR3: CASAHLQGVDYEQYF. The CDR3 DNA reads TGTGCCAGCGCCCACTTACAGGGGGTTGACTACGAGCAGTACTTC.

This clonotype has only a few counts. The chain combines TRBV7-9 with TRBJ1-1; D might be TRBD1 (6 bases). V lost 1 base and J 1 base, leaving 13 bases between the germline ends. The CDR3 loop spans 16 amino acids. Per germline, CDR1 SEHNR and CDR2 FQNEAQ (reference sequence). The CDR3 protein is CASSLVAGGRNTEAFF. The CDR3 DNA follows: TGTGCCAGCAGCTTAGTGGCGGGGGGCCGGAACACTGAAGCTTTCTTT.

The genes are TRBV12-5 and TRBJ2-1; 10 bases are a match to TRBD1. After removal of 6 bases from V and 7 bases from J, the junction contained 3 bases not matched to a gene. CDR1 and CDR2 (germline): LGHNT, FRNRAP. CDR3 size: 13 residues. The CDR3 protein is CASGRTGGNEQFF. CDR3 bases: TGTGCTAGTGGCCGGACAGGGGGGAATGAGCAGTTCTTC. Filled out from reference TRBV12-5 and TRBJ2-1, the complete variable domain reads DARVTQTPRHKVTEMGQEVTMRCQPILGHNTVFWYRQTMMQGLELLAYFRNRAPLDDSGMPKDRFSAEMPDATLATLKIQPSEPRDSAVYFCASGRTGGNEQFFGPGTRLTVL.